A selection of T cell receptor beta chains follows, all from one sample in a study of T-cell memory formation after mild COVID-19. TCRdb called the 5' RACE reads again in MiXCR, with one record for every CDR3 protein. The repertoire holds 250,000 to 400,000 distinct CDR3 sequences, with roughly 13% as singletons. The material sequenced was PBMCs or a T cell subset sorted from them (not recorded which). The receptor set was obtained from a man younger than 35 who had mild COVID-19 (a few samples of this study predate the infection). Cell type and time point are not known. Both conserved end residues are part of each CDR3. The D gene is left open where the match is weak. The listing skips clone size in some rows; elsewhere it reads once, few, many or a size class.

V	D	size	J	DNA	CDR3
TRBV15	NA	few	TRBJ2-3	TGTGCCACCAGCAGAGATGTTTCGTCCCCCGTCAGACACCAGAAAGGTCCTAGCACAGATACGCAGTATTTT	CATSRDVSSPVRHQKGPSTDTQYF
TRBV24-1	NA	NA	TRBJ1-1	TGTGCCACCAGTGATGGAAGGGTGTCGTCTGAAGCTTTCTTT	CATSDGRVSSEAFF
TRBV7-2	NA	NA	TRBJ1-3	TGTGCCAGCAGCCCGCTCGGGGGGACTCTCTCTGGAAACACCATATATTTT	CASSPLGGTLSGNTIYF
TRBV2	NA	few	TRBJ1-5	TGTGCCAGCAGTGGCGAGAATCAGCCCCAGCATTTT	CASSGENQPQHF
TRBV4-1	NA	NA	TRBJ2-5	TGCGCCAGCAGCCAATGGGGTGTGGGGACCCAGTACTTC	CASSQWGVGTQYF
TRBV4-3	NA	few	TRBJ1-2	TGCGCCAGCAGCCAGAGGAACTATGGCTACACCTTC	CASSQRNYGYTF
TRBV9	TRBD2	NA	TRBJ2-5	TGTGCCAGCAGCGAGTCCTGGGGACTAGCGGGAGGGGAGACCCAGTACTTC	CASSESWGLAGGETQYF
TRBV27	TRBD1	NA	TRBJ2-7	TGTGCCAGCAGTTTTCTAGGACAGGGGAGGACCTACGAGCAGTACTTC	CASSFLGQGRTYEQYF
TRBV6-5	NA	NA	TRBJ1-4	TGTGCCAGCAGTTACTCCGGGGGCTGGCATGAAAAACTGTTTTTT	CASSYSGGWHEKLFF
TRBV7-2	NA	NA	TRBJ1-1	TGTGCCAGCAGCTTAAACCAAGCGGACACTGAAGCTTTCTTT	CASSLNQADTEAFF
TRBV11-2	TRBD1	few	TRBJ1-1	TGTGCCAGCAGCCCAGTACCGGGACAGGGCAACACTGAAGCTTTCTTT	CASSPVPGQGNTEAFF
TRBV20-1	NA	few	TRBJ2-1	TGCAGTGCTAGCGGGGGAAGCTCCTACAATGAGCAGTTCTTC	CSASGGSSYNEQFF
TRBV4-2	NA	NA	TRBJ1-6	TGTGCCAGCAGCCAAGATCCCCGGGCAGTCGGATCACCCCTCCACTTT	CASSQDPRAVGSPLHF
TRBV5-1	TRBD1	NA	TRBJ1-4	TGCGCCAGCAGCTTGGTGGCAGGGGGCGGTGAAAAACTGTTTTTT	CASSLVAGGGEKLFF
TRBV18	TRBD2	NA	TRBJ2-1	TGTGCCAGCTCACCAGGGACTAGCGGGGGAATCAATGAGCAGTTCTTC	CASSPGTSGGINEQFF
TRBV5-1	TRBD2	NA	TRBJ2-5	TGCGCCAGCAGCCCTAGCGGGGCGAGACAAGAGACCCAGTACTTC	CASSPSGARQETQYF
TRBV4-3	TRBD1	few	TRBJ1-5	TGCGCCAGCAGCCAAGATCTCCAGGGGGCCGGTCAGCCCCAGCATTTT	CASSQDLQGAGQPQHF
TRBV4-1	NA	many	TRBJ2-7	TGCGCCAGCAGCCACAAAGACAGCTACGAGCAGTACTTC	CASSHKDSYEQYF
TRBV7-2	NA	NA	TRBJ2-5	TGTGCCAGCAGCTTCGGGGCTGGAGGAGAGACCCAGTACTTC	CASSFGAGGETQYF
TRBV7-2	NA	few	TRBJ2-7	TGTGCCAGCAGCTCACCGGTGGGGATCTCCTACGAGCAGTACTTC	CASSSPVGISYEQYF
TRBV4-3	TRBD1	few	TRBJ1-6	TGCGCCAGCAGCCAACCCGGGACAGGGAATTCACCCCTCCACTTT	CASSQPGTGNSPLHF
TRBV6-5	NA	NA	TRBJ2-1	TGTGCCAGCAGCCCAAGGGTGGTCAATGAGCAGTTCTTC	CASSPRVVNEQFF
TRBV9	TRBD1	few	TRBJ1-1	TGTGCCAGCAGCGCCACAGGGGGCTTCCCTGAAGCTTTCTTT	CASSATGGFPEAFF
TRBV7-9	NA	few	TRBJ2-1	TGTGCCAGCAGCTTATCCGGGGCCCCCACCCATGAGCAGTTCTTC	CASSLSGAPTHEQFF